This is a list of T cell receptor beta chains from one sample in a study of CD8+ T cells in alopecia areata. Assay used: immunoSEQ multiplex PCR; TCRdb lists only in-frame clones, some missing. This sample carries about 220,000 clones, less than 75% of them seen once, and the ten largest clones take about 1.4%. The sample here was CD4+ T cells sorted from blood, taken at week 4, from a patient treated with tofacitinib. These receptor sequences come from a human donor with alopecia areata. The CDR3 runs from the conserved cysteine through the conserved F or W. A D gene is named only where the DNA matches it firmly. Not every row has a clone size; where given, it reads once, few, many or a size class.

>TRBV7-2|TRBJ1-6|-|TRBD1
TGTGCCAGCAGCCCTTACAGGGGATCCTATAATTCACCCCTCCACTTT
CASSPYRGSYNSPLHF
>TRBV12-5|TRBJ2-4|-|TRBD2
TGTGCTAGTGGTGCCCCTAGCGGGGGGCAGTACTTC
CASGAPSGGQYF
>TRBV7-9|TRBJ1-1|once|TRBD1
TGTGCCAGCAGCTTAGGAAACCCGGGACAGCGGAACACTGAAGCTTTCTTT
CASSLGNPGQRNTEAFF
>TRBV2|TRBJ1-2|once|TRBD1
TGTGCCAGCAGTTCTAGGACAGGCCAATATGGCTACACCTTC
CASSSRTGQYGYTF
>TRBV7-2|TRBJ2-5|-|-
TGTGCCAGCAGCTTAGCGCGTGGGGAGACCCAGTACTTC
CASSLARGETQYF
>TRBV10-3|TRBJ2-2|-|-
TGTGCCATCAGCGGGGGTTCGAGGAACACCGGGGAGCTGTTTTTT
CAISGGSRNTGELFF
>TRBV27|TRBJ2-1|-|TRBD1
TGTGCCAGCACCCCCCGGGACAGCTACAATGAGCAGTTCTTC
CASTPRDSYNEQFF
>TRBV30|TRBJ2-2|-|-
TGTGCCTGGAGTGTATACAGGGACAACACCGGGGAGCTGTTTTTT
CAWSVYRDNTGELFF
>TRBV29-1|TRBJ1-4|-|-
TGCAGCGTTGAAACCAGGGCGGGGGGAGGTGAAAAACTGTTTTTT
CSVETRAGGGEKLFF
>TRBV9|TRBJ1-5|-|-
TGTGCCAGCAGCGTAGTTGGAAATCAGCCCCAGCATTTT
CASSVVGNQPQHF
>TRBV4-3|TRBJ1-2|-|-
TGCGCCAGCAGCCAAGATCTCACCGTCTATGGCTACACCTTC
CASSQDLTVYGYTF